This entry features one T cell receptor (beta chain) sequence. Antigen: not known. The data belong to a study of response to subunit inactivated influenza vaccine. V gave up 6 bases and J gave up 0 bases; unmatched junction bases: 7. Germline V gives CDR1 DFQATT, CDR2 SNEGSKA (reference sequence). The CDR3 loop spans 17 amino acids. Study-wide results and limits: The authors suggested that every seasonal influenza vaccination recruits few new T cells.

TCRdb used MiXCR to reprocess the RT-PCR reads, holding one entry per CDR3 protein. The sample carries a few hundred thousand distinct CDR3 sequences, 7.2% recorded once. Sequences were derived from PBMCs from blood, sampled around 25 months after vaccination. This TCR came from a man between 50 and 75 years old who received an inactivated influenza vaccine. The V call is TRBV20-1, the J call TRBJ2-2, with 13 nucleotides matching TRBD2. The CDR3 bases are TGCAGTGCCCGCTCCGGGACTAGCGGGGCGAACACCGGGGAGCTGTTTTTT. Its translation: CSARSGTSGANTGELFF.